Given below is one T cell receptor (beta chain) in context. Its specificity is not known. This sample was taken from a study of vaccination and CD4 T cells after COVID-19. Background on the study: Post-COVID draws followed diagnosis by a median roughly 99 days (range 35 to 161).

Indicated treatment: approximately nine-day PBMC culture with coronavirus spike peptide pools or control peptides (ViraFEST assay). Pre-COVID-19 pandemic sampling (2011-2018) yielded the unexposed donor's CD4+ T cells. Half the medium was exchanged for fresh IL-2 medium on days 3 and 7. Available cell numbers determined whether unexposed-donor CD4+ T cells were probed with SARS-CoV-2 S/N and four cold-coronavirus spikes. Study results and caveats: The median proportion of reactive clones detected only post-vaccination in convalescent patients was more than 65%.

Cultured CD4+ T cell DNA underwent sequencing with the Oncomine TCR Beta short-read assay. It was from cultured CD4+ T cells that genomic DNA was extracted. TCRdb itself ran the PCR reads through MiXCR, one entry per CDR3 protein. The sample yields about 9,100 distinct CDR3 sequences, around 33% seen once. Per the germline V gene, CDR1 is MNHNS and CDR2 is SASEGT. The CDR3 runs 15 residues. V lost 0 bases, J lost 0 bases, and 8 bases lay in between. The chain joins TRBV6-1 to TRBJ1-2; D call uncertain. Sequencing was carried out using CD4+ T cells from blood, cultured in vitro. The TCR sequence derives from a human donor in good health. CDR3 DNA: TGTGCCAGCAGTGAAGCGCTTCTGGCTAACTATGGCTACACCTTC. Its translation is CASSEALLANYGYTF.